Included here is one T cell receptor (beta chain) sequence, with context. Its antigen is undetermined. These data originate in a study of CD8 T cells in ankylosing spondylitis. Overall study findings and caveats: Blood from ankylosing spondylitis patients appeared to carry a characteristic roughly 8-variant TCR beta motif. Disease-linked clones displayed a CD8+ phenotype and appeared relatively rarely in peripheral blood. Reports say disease-linked clones showed up significantly more in matched ankylosing spondylitis synovial fluid.

TCRdb called the 5' RACE reads again in MiXCR, with one record for every CDR3 protein. The sample lists roughly 450,000 distinct CDR3 sequences; around 26% were seen once. Germline V CDR1 and CDR2: ENHRY, SYGVKD. Trimming removed 4 bases from V and 8 bases from J; junction bases left unmatched: 6. The length of the CDR3 is 15 residues. Specimen: blood, either unsorted or a sorted T cell fraction (not recorded which). The rearrangement uses TRBV10-3 and TRBJ2-1, with 12 bases that match TRBD1. The sequence came from a male donor with ankylosing spondylitis. CDR3 coding DNA: TGTGCCATCAGTGCGGGACAGGGGGCCTGGGATGAGCAGTTCTTC. It codes for CAISAGQGAWDEQFF.